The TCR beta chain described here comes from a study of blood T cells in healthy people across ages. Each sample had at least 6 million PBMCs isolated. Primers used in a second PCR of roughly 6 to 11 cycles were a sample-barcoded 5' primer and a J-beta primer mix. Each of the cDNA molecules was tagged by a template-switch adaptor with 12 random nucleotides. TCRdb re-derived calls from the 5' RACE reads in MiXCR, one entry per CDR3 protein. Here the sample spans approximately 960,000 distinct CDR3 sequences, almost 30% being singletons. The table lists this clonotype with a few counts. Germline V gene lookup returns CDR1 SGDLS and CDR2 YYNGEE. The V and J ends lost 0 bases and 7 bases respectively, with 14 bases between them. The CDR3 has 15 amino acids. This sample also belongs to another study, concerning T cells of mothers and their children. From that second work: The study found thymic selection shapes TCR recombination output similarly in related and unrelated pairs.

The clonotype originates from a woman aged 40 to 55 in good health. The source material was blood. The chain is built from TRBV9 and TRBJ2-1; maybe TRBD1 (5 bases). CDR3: CASSVGQGNLNEQFF. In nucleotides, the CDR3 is TGTGCCAGCAGCGTAGGGCAGGGAAATTTGAATGAGCAGTTCTTC.